The sequence of this TCR beta chain was determined in a study of T cells after yellow fever vaccination. Turning to the study itself: Preparation of fractions with low cell numbers was performed using SMART-Seq v4 Ultra Low Input.

This CDR3 is built from 16 residues. Germline loops: CDR1 SGHDN, CDR2 FVKESK. V shed 0 bases, J shed 2 bases, and the junction held 4 bases outside the gene matches. Only a few counts were recorded for this clonotype. TCRdb independently ran MiXCR on the 5' RACE reads; one entry per CDR3 protein. Among some 560,000 distinct CDR3 sequences listed, 15% to 20% were seen once. This TCR came from a man aged 25-45 years who received the YFV17D yellow fever vaccine. The sample was PBMCs, taken 15 days after the yellow fever booster vaccination. This chain joins TRBV14 and TRBJ2-7; the match to TRBD1 covers 10 bases. The DNA of the CDR3 is TGTGCCAGCAGCCAAGACCCCGGACAGGGGGCCTACGAGCAGTACTTC. It translates to CASSQDPGQGAYEQYF.